The entry that follows covers one T cell receptor beta chain sequence. This entry is derived from a study of T cell repertoires in cytomegalovirus infection. Trimming removed 4 bases from V and 7 bases from J; junction bases left unmatched: 5. Germline values: CDR1 SQVTM, CDR2 ANQGSEA. The length of the CDR3 is 12 residues. MiXCR, applied by TCRdb to the reads, yields one record per CDR3 protein. The sample lists roughly 130,000 distinct CDR3 sequences, almost 9% occurring once. This rearrangement joins TRBV29-1 to TRBJ1-2; 8 bases agree with TRBD1. Sequenced sample: PBMCs. The sequence came from a human donor in good health (CMV status not recorded). Some clones in this sample may be carry-over from other donors' samples. CDR3 sequence (DNA): TGCAGCGTTGCGCAGGGGGCCGGTGGCTACACCTTC. Translation: CSVAQGAGGYTF. Full variable domain (outside the CDR3, taken from reference TRBV29-1 and TRBJ1-2): SAVISQKPSRDICQRGTSLTIQCQVDSQVTMMFWYRQQPGQSLTLIATANQGSEATYESGFVIDKFPISRPNLTFSTLTVSNMSPEDSSIYLCSVAQGAGGYTFGSGTRLTVV.